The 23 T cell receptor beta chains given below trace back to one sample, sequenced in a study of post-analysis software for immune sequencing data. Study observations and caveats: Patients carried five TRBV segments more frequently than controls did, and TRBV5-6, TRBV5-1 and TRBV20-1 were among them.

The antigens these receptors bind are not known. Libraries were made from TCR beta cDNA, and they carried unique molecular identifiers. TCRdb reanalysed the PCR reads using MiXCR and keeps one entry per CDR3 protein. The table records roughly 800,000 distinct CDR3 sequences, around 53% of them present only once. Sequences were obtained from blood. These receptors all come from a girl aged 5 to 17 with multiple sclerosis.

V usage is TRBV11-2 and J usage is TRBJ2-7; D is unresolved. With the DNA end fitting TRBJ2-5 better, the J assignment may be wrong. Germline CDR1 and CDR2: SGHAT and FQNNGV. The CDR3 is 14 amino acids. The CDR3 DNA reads TGTGCCAGCAGCTTAGAGCCGACGGTGGAGACCCAGTACTTC. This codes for CASSLEPTVETQYF.

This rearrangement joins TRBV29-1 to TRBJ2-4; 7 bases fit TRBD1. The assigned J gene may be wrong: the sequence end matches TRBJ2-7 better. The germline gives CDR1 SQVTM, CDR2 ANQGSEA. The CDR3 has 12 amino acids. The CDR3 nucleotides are TGCAGCGTTTTGAGGGGGCGCGACGAGCAGTACTTC. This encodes CSVLRGRDEQYF.

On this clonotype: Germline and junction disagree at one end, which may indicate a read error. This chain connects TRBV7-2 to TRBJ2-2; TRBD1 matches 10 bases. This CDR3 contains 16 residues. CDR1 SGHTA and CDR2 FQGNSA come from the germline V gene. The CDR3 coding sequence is TGTGCCGGCAGCTTACCCGACAGGGGGCTCACCGGGGAGCTGTTTTTT. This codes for CAGSLPDRGLTGELFF.

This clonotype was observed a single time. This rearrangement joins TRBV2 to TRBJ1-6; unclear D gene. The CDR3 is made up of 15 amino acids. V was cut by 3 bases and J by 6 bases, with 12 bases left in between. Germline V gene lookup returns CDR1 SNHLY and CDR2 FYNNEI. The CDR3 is CASSDARRGNSPLHF. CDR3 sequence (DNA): TGTGCCAGCAGTGACGCAAGGCGGGGTAATTCACCCCTCCACTTT.

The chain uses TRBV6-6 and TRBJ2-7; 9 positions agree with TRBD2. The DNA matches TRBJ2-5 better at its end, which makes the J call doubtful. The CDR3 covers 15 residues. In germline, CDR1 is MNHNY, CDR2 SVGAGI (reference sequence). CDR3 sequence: CASRRGLAGIETQYF. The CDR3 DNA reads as TGTGCCAGCAGAAGGGGCCTAGCGGGGATCGAGACCCAGTACTTC.

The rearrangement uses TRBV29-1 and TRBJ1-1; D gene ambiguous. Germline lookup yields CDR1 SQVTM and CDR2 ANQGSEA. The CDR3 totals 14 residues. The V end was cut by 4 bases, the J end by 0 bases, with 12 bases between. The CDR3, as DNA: TGCAGCGTTGCGGGTCTTCGGATGAACACTGAAGCTTTCTTT. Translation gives CSVAGLRMNTEAFF.

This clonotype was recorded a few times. In DNA, the CDR3 is TGCAGTGCTAGTTCTAGCGGGAGCGCAGATACGCAGTATTTT. This translates into CSASSSGSADTQYF. The chain couples TRBV20-1 to TRBJ2-3; 10 positions agree with TRBD2. V dropped 3 bases and J dropped 4; count of bases not matched to a gene: 4. Germline V gene lookup returns CDR1 DFQATT and CDR2 SNEGSKA (reference sequence). The CDR3 runs to 14 residues.

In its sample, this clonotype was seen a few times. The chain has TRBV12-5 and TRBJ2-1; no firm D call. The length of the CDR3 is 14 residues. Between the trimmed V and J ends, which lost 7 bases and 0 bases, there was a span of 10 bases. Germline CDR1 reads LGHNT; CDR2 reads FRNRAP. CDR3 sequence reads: CASAPPGSYNEQFF. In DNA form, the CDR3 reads TGTGCTAGTGCCCCCCCAGGCTCCTACAATGAGCAGTTCTTC.

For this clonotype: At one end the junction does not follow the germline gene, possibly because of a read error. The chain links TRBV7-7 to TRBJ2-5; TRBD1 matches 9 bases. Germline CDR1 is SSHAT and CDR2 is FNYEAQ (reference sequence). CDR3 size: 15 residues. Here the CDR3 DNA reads TGTGCTAGCAGTCTTGACGGGACAGGGCAAGAGACCCAGTACTTC. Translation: CASSLDGTGQETQYF.

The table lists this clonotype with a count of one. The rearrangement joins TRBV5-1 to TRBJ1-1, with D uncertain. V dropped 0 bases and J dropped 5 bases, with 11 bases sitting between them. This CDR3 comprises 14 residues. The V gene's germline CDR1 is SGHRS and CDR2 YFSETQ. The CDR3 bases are TGCGCCAGCAGCTTGGACAATTGGAGTACTGAAGCTTTCTTT. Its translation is CASSLDNWSTEAFF.

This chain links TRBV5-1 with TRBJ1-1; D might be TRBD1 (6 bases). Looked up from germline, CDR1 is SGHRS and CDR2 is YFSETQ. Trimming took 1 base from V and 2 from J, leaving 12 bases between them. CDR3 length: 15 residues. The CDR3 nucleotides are TGCGCCAGCAGCTTGTCGGCGGACAGTAACACTGAAGCTTTCTTT. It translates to CASSLSADSNTEAFF.

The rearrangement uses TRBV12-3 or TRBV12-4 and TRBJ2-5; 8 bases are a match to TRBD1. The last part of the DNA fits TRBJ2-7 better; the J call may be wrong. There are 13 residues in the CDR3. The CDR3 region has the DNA TGTGCCAGCAGTTACCGACAGGGGTTCGAGCAGTACTTC. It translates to CASSYRQGFEQYF.

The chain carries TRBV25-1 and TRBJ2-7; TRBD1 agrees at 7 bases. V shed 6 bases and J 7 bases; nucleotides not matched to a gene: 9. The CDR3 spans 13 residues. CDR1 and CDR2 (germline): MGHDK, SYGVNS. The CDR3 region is CASSLPDRSEQYF. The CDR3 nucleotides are TGTGCCAGCAGCCTCCCGGACAGGTCAGAGCAGTACTTC.

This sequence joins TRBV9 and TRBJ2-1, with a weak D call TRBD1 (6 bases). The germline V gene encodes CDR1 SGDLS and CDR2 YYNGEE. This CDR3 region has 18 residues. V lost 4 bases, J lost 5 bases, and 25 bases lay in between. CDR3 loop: CASSPITPGHPGDNEQFF. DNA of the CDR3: TGTGCCAGCAGCCCGATCACCCCGGGACACCCTGGGGACAATGAGCAGTTCTTC.

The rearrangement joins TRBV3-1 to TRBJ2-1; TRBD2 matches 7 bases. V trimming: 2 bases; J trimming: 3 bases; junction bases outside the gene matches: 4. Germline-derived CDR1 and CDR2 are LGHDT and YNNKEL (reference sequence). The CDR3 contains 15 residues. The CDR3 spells CASSQSQRGYNEQFF. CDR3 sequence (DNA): TGTGCCAGCAGCCAAAGCCAGCGGGGCTACAATGAGCAGTTCTTC.

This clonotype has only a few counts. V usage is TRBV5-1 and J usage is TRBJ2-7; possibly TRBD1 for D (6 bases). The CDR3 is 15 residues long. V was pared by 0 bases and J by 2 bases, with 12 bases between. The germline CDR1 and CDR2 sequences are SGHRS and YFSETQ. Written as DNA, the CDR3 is TGCGCCAGCAGCTTGGGGGCAGGGGACGCCTACGAGCAGTACTTC. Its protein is CASSLGAGDAYEQYF.

The DNA for the CDR3 is TGTGCCAGCAGTTTAGGGTCCCTAGGGGACACTGAAGCTTTCTTT. This sequence encodes CASSLGSLGDTEAFF. The chain combines TRBV12-3 or TRBV12-4 with TRBJ1-1, with TRBD1 as a possible D gene (5 bases). The CDR3 is 15 amino acids. Trimming took 1 base from V and 3 from J, leaving 12 bases between them.

The CDR3 region has the DNA TGCGCCAGCAGCTTGGCACTAGTTGGCTACAATGAGCAGTTCTTC. Amino acid sequence: CASSLALVGYNEQFF. V usage is TRBV5-1 and J usage is TRBJ2-1, with D perhaps matching TRBD2 (5 bases). The germline V gene encodes CDR1 SGHRS and CDR2 YFSETQ. This CDR3 comprises 15 residues. V was trimmed by 0 bases and J by 3 bases, leaving 10 bases between them.

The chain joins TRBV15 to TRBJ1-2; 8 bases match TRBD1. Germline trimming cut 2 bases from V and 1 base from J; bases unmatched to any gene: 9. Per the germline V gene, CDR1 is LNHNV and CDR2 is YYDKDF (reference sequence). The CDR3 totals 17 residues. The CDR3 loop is CATSRSTGAAFNYGYTF. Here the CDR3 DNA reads TGTGCCACCAGCAGATCGACAGGGGCGGCATTTAACTATGGCTACACCTTC.

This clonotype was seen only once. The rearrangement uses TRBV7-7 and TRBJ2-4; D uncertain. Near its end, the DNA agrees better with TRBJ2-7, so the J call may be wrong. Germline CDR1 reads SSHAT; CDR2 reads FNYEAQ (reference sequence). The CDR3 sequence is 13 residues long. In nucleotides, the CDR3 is TGTGCCAGCAGCTTGAGACCTACCTACGAGCAGTACTTC. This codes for CASSLRPTYEQYF.

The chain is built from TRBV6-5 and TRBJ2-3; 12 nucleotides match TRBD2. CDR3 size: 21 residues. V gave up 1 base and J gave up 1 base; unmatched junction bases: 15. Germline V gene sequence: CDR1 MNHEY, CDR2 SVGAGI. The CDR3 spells CASSYLGTSGRKNGGTDTQYF. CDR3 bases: TGTGCCAGCAGTTACTTAGGGACTAGCGGGCGGAAGAACGGGGGCACAGATACGCAGTATTTT.

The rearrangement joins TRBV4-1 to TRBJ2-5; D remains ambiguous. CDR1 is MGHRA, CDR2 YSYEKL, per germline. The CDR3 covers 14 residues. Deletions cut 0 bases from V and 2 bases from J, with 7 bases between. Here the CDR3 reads CASSQDTLQETQYF. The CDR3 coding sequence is TGCGCCAGCAGCCAAGATACGCTACAAGAGACCCAGTACTTC.

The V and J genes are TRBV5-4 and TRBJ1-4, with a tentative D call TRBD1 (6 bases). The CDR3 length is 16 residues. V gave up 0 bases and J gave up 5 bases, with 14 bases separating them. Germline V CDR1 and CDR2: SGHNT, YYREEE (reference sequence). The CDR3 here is CASSLGQGFRNEKLFF. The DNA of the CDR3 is TGTGCCAGCAGCTTGGGTCAGGGGTTCCGGAATGAAAAACTGTTTTTT.